The text below deals with one TCR beta chain. The antigen is undetermined. The data are from a study of cytomegalovirus exposure and HLA in healthy donors. This table comes from immunoSEQ multiplex PCR, and its TCRdb copy is limited to in-frame clones, with some not included. The sample records about 280,000 clones, 80% to 90% being singletons. Notes on the study in general: The authors listed 150 to 200 TCR beta chains as cytomegalovirus-associated. The TCR clusters that emerged in the first cohort tended, a later analysis found, to co-occur in the approximately 110 validation repertoires. Usually a TCR sequence was rare, but some public TCRs were found in many donors. A classifier reportedly called cytomegalovirus status with high sensitivity and specificity.

The receptor's source is a woman between 18 and 30 years old in good health and CMV-seronegative. Sequenced material: PBMCs.

The CDR3 DNA sequence: TGTGCCAGCAGTCCCCGCAGGGGGTCCCCAAGGACAGGGGACCACGAGCAGTACTTC. The encoded protein is CASSPRRGSPRTGDHEQYF. J is TRBJ2-7 and V is TRBV28, with 9 bases that match TRBD1. The CDR3 is 19 amino acids. CDR1 is MDHEN, CDR2 SYDVKM, per germline. The ends lost 5 bases at V and 5 bases at J; junction bases unmatched: 22.